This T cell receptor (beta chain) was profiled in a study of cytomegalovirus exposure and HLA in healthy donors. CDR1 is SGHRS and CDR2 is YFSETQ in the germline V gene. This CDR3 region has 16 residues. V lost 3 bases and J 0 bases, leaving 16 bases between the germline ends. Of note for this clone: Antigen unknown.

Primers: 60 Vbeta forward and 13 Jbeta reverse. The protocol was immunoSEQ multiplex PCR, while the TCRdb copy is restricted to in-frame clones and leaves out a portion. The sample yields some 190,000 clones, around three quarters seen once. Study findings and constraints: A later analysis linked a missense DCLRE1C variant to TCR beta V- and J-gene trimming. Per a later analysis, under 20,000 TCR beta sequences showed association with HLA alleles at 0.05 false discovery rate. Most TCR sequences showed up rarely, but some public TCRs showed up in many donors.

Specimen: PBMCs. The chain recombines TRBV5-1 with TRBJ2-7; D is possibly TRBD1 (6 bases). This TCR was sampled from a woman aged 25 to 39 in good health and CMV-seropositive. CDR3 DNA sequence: TGCGCCAGCAGCTCCCATCCGGGACAACCCTCCTACGAGCAGTACTTC. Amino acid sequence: CASSSHPGQPSYEQYF.